The T cell receptor beta chain under discussion was sequenced for a study of immune evolution from preneoplasia to lung adenocarcinoma. Clones were read by immunoSEQ multiplex PCR, and TCRdb kept only the in-frame ones, dropping some. This sample carries approximately 8,800 clones, 60% to 80% of them seen once, and the ten largest clones take 9% to 9.5%. Input material: FFPE minimally invasive lung adenocarcinoma tissue. The receptor was derived from a donor older than 65 with lung adenocarcinoma.

Here the CDR3 DNA reads TGTGCCAGCAGTACTAGTACAGGGGGCTCCGAACAGCCCCAGCATTTT. This encodes CASSTSTGGSEQPQHF. This rearrangement joins TRBV28 to TRBJ1-5; 9 bases align to TRBD1. The length of the CDR3 is 16 residues. V lost 5 bases to trimming and J lost 7 bases; unmatched junction nucleotides: 12. Germline loops: CDR1 MDHEN, CDR2 SYDVKM.